What follows is one T cell receptor (beta chain) and its context. This entry comes from a study of blood T cell repertoires in COVID-19. Across 24 US areas, participants ranged in age from roughly 18 to 95 years. Using immunoSEQ multiplex PCR, the repertoire was profiled, and TCRdb retains in-frame clones only, with some absent. The table has some 160,000 clones, 80% seen once. The receptor comes from a woman in her fifties or sixties who had recovered from COVID-19. The sequenced sample was PBMCs or T cells enriched from blood (not recorded which).

CDR3: CASSFIQPQHF. The DNA for the CDR3 is TGTGCCAGCAGCTTCATTCAGCCCCAGCATTTT. This chain links TRBV5-8 with TRBJ1-5; D is undetermined. CDR1 is SGHTS, CDR2 YDEGEE, per germline. Trimming cost V 2 bases and J 6 bases, with 3 bases left between them. The CDR3 length is 11 residues.